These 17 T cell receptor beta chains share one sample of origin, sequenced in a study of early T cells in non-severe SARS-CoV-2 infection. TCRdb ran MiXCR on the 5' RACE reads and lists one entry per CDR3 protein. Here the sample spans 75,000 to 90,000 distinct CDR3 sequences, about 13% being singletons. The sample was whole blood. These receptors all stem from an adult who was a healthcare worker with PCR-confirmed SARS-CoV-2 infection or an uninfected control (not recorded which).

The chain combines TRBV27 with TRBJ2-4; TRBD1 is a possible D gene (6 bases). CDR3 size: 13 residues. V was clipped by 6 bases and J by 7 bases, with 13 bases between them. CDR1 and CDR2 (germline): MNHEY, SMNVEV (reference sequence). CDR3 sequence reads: CASSWGLLNIQYF. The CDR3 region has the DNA TGTGCCAGCAGCTGGGGGCTACTTAACATTCAGTACTTC.

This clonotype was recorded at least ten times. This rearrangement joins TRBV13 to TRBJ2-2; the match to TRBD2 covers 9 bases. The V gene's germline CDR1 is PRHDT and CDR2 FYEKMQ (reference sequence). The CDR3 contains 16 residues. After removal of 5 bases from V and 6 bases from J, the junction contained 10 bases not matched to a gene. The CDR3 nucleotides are TGTGCCAGCAGCCCCGACTGGCGGGAGGGGCCCGGGGAGCTGTTTTTT. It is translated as CASSPDWREGPGELFF.

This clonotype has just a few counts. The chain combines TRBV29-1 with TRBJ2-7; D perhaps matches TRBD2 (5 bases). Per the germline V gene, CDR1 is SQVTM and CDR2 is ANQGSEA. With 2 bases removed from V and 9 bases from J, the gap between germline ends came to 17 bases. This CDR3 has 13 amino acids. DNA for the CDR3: TGCAGCGTTGAATTTAGCGCCGGCTGGGGGCAGTACTTC. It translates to CSVEFSAGWGQYF.

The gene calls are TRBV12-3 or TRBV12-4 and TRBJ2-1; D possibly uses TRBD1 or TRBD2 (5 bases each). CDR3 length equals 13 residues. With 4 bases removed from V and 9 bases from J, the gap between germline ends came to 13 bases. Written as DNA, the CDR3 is TGTGCCAGCAGTTGGGACCGCCGCGGTGAGCAGTTCTTC. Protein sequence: CASSWDRRGEQFF.

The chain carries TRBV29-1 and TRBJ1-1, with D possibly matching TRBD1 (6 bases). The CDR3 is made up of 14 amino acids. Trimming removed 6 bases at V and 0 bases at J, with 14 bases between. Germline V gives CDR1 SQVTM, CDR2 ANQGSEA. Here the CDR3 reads CSVRAGAMNTEAFF. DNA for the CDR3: TGCAGCGTCCGGGCGGGGGCCATGAACACTGAAGCTTTCTTT.

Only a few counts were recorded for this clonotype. The DNA of the CDR3 is TGTGCCAGCAGTTTAGACCTGACAGGGTCGGGAGATACGCAGTATTTT. It codes for CASSLDLTGSGDTQYF. The J gene is TRBJ2-3, the V gene TRBV12-3 or TRBV12-4; 7 positions agree with TRBD1. With 1 base clipped from V and 5 bases from J, the junction kept 9 bases outside the gene matches. This CDR3 comprises 16 residues.

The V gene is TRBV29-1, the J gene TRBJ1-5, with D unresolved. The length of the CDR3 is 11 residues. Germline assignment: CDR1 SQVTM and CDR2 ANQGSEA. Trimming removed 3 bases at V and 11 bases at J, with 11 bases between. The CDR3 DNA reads TGCAGCGTTGATTCGTCGGGGACCCAGCATTTT. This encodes CSVDSSGTQHF.

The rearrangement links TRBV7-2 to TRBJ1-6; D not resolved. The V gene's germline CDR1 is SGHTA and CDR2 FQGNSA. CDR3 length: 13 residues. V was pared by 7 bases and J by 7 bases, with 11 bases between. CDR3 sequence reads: CASTLARNSPLHF. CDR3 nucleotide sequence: TGTGCCAGCACCCTCGCTAGGAATTCACCCCTCCACTTT. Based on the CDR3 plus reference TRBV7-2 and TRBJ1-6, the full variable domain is GAGVSQSPSNKVTEKGKDVELRCDPISGHTALYWYRQSLGQGLEFLIYFQGNSAPDKSGLPSDRFSAERTGGSVSTLTIQRTQQEDSAVYLCASTLARNSPLHFGNGTRLTVT.

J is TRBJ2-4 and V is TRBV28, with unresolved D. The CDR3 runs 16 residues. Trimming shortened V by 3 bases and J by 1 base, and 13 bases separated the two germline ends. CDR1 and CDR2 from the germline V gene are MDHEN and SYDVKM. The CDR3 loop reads CASSFTGRTAKNIQYF. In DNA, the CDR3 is TGTGCCAGCAGTTTCACGGGTAGGACGGCCAAAAACATTCAGTACTTC.

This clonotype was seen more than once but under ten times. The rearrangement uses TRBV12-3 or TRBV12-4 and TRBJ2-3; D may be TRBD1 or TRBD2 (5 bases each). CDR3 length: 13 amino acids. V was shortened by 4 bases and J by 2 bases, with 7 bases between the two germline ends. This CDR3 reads CASSWDLTDTQYF. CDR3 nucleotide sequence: TGTGCCAGCAGTTGGGACCTCACAGATACGCAGTATTTT.

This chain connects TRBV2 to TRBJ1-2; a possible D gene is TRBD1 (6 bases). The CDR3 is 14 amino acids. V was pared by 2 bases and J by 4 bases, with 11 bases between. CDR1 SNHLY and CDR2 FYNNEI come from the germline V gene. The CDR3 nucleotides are TGTGCCAGCAGTGAAATCGACAGGATCTATGGCTACACCTTC. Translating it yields CASSEIDRIYGYTF.

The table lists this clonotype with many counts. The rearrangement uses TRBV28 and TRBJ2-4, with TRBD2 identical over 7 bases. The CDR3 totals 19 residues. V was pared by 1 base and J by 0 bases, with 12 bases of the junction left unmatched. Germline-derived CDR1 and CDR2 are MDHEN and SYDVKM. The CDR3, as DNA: TGTGCCAGCAGTTTATCGGGAGGAGCCTCTAATATAGCCAAAAACATTCAGTACTTC. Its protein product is CASSLSGGASNIAKNIQYF.

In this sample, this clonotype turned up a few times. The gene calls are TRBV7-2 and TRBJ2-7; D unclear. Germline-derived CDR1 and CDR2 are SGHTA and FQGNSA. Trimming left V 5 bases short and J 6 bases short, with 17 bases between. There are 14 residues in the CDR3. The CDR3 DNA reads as TGTGCCAGCAGCCCCTCGTTGGGCTCCCTCGAGCAGTACTTC. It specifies CASSPSLGSLEQYF. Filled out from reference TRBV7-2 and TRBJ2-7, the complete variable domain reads GAGVSQSPSNKVTEKGKDVELRCDPISGHTALYWYRQSLGQGLEFLIYFQGNSAPDKSGLPSDRFSAERTGGSVSTLTIQRTQQEDSAVYLCASSPSLGSLEQYFGPGTRLTVT.

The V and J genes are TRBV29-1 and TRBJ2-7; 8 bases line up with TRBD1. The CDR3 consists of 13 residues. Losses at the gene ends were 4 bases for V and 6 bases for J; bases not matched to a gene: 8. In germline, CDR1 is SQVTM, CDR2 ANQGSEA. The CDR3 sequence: CSVARTGPGEQYF. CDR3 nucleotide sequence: TGCAGCGTTGCCCGGACAGGGCCGGGCGAGCAGTACTTC.

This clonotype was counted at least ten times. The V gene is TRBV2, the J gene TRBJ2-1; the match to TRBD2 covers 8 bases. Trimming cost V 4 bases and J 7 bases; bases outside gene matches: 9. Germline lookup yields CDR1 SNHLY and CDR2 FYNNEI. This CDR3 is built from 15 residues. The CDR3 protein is CASSVEGLGLNEQFF. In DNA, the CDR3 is TGTGCCAGCAGTGTGGAGGGACTAGGTCTTAATGAGCAGTTCTTC.

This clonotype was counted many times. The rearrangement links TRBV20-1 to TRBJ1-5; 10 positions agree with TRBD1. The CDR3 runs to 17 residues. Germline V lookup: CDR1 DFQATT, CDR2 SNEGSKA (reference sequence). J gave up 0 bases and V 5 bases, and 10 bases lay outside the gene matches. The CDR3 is CSARGTGALYSNQPQHF. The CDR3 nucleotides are TGCAGTGCTCGAGGGACAGGGGCCTTATATAGCAATCAGCCCCAGCATTTT.

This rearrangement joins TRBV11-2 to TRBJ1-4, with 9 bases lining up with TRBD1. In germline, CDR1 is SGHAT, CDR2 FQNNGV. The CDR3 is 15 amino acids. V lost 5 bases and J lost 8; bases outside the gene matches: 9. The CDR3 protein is CASSPTQGAGEKLFF. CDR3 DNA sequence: TGTGCCAGCAGCCCCACACAGGGGGCAGGGGAAAAACTGTTTTTT.